Presented here are 21 T cell receptor beta chains from one specimen sequenced in a study of blood T cell repertoires in COVID-19. Measured with immunoSEQ multiplex PCR; TCRdb has only the in-frame clones, and not every one. Among 200,000 to 250,000 clones, 80% to 90% were seen once, and the ten largest hold around 18%. Input material: peripheral blood. These receptors were obtained from a woman aged 80 or older with active or convalescent COVID-19.

V is TRBV19 and J is TRBJ1-6, with TRBD1 matching over 8 bases. Trimming took 5 bases from V and 0 from J; bases not matched to a gene: 9. The CDR3 covers 18 residues. Germline values: CDR1 LNHDA, CDR2 SQIVND (reference sequence). The CDR3 region has the DNA TGTGCCAGTAGTCGTCCAGGGGGCCGTGGCTCCTATAATTCACCCCTCCACTTT. Protein sequence: CASSRPGGRGSYNSPLHF.

The genes are TRBV28 and TRBJ1-2; D ambiguous. Trimming shortened V by 6 bases and J by 4 bases, and 12 bases separated the two germline ends. Germline V gene sequence: CDR1 MDHEN, CDR2 SYDVKM. The CDR3 is 13 amino acids. CDR3 in DNA: TGTGCCAGCAGCCAAGCCAAGCCCTATGGCTACACCTTC. It is translated as CASSQAKPYGYTF.

The rearrangement uses TRBV4-1 and TRBJ2-7; D gene ambiguous. Trimming removed 0 bases from V and 8 bases from J, with 11 bases in between. The V gene's germline CDR1 is MGHRA and CDR2 YSYEKL. The CDR3 contains 13 residues. CDR3 DNA sequence: TGCGCCAGCAGCCAAGACGAAAGAACAAAGCAGTACTTC. This sequence encodes CASSQDERTKQYF.

The CDR3 reads CASSGSGTSTDTQYF. In DNA, the CDR3 is TGTGCCAGCAGCGGGAGCGGGACTAGCACAGATACGCAGTATTTT. The chain links TRBV9 to TRBJ2-3; 7 nucleotides agree with TRBD2. Losses at the gene ends were 3 bases for V and 0 bases for J; bases not matched to a gene: 4. CDR3 size: 15 residues. The germline CDR1 and CDR2 sequences are SGDLS and YYNGEE.

This CDR3 is CASTRTDSSLGELFF. CDR3 nucleotide sequence: TGTGCCAGCACTAGGACCGACAGCTCCCTCGGGGAGCTGTTTTTT. The chain is built from TRBV2 and TRBJ2-2; perhaps TRBD1 as D (5 bases). The CDR3 is 15 residues long. The ends were cut back, 7 bases at V and 7 bases at J, with 19 bases in the middle. Germline V gives CDR1 SNHLY, CDR2 FYNNEI.

This chain uses TRBV5-5 with TRBJ1-1, with a tentative D call TRBD1 (5 bases). V shed 0 bases and J shed 6 bases, with 15 bases lying between them. The germline V gene encodes CDR1 SGHKS and CDR2 YYEKEE (reference sequence). This CDR3 contains 15 residues. CDR3 in DNA: TGTGCCAGCAGCTTGGATGTAAGGGGCCAGGCTGAAGCTTTCTTT. Translating it yields CASSLDVRGQAEAFF.

The genes are TRBV4-3 and TRBJ1-4, with D hard to call. The CDR3 runs to 17 residues. V gave up 0 bases and J gave up 7 bases, with 18 bases separating them. Germline V gives CDR1 LGHNA, CDR2 YSLEER. CDR3 bases: TGCGCCAGCAGCCAAGATTCTCCGAGGCGGGGAGGTGAAAAACTGTTTTTT. Protein: CASSQDSPRRGGEKLFF.

The chain recombines TRBV3-1 (or the pseudogene TRBV3-2) with TRBJ1-5, with unresolved D. The CDR3 contains 13 residues. V lost 1 base, J lost 9 bases, and 10 bases lay in between. Germline values: CDR1 LGHDT, CDR2 YNNKEL (reference sequence). The DNA of the CDR3 is TGTGCCAGCAGCCAAGTGACCGCGGGGCCCCAGCATTTT. It specifies CASSQVTAGPQHF.

This chain links TRBV19 with TRBJ1-2, with 8 bases lining up with TRBD1. CDR3 length: 14 amino acids. The germline gives CDR1 LNHDA, CDR2 SQIVND (reference sequence). The V gene end was trimmed by 7 bases and the J gene end by 0 bases; junction bases not matched to a gene: 4. CDR3 region: CASTTGGANYGYTF. The CDR3 DNA reads as TGTGCCAGTACCACAGGGGGAGCTAACTATGGCTACACCTTC.

The V and J genes are TRBV5-1 and TRBJ1-3; no reliable D call. Trimming shortened V by 0 bases and J by 2 bases, and 12 bases separated the two germline ends. The CDR3 covers 16 residues. Looked up from germline, CDR1 is SGHRS and CDR2 is YFSETQ. This chain's CDR3 is CASSLEAATAGNTIYF. DNA of the CDR3: TGCGCCAGCAGCTTGGAGGCAGCGACGGCTGGAAACACCATATATTTT. Full variable domain (rest looked up from reference TRBV5-1 and TRBJ1-3): KAGVTQTPRYLIKTRGQQVTLSCSPISGHRSVSWYQQTPGQGLQFLFEYFSETQRNKGNFPGRFSGRQFSNSRSEMNVSTLELGDSALYLCASSLEAATAGNTIYFGEGSWLTVV.

The chain employs TRBV7-3 and TRBJ2-6; no clear D gene. The V gene lost 2 bases and the J gene lost 0 bases, with 8 bases spanning the gap. This CDR3 comprises 16 residues. Germline CDR1 SGHTA, CDR2 FQGTGA. CDR3 residues: CASSLRVNSGANVLTF. In DNA form, the CDR3 reads TGTGCCAGCAGCTTACGCGTCAACTCTGGGGCCAACGTCCTGACTTTC.

This sequence joins TRBV27 and TRBJ2-2; 13 bases are a match to TRBD2. CDR1 is MNHEY and CDR2 is SMNVEV in the germline V gene (reference sequence). The CDR3 is made up of 20 amino acids. The V segment lost 5 bases and the J segment 1 base; nucleotides outside the gene matches: 13. As DNA, the CDR3 is TGTGCCAGCAGTACCACCCGGGGACTAGCGGGGTGGGAGAACACCGGGGAGCTGTTTTTT. Its translation is CASSTTRGLAGWENTGELFF.

The V gene is TRBV18, the J gene TRBJ1-5; D perhaps matches TRBD1 (6 bases). The CDR3 spans 13 residues. Germline assignment: CDR1 KGHSH and CDR2 LQKENI. V lost 3 bases and J 4 bases, leaving 7 bases between the germline ends. The CDR3 sequence is CASSPTGNQPQHF. Here the CDR3 DNA reads TGTGCCAGCTCACCCACAGGGAATCAGCCCCAGCATTTT.

The chain carries TRBV6-5 and TRBJ1-5; TRBD1 might be the D (5 bases). The V end was cut by 4 bases, the J end by 1 base, with 11 bases between. Per germline, CDR1 MNHEY and CDR2 SVGAGI. CDR3 length: 15 residues. The CDR3 bases are TGTGCCAGCAGTTCCGGGGGTATAAGCAATCAGCCCCAGCATTTT. Amino acids: CASSSGGISNQPQHF.

The chain joins TRBV5-4 to TRBJ1-4; 7 bases match TRBD1. The J segment lost 1 base and the V segment lost 4 bases, leaving 7 bases of the junction unmatched. This CDR3 is 16 amino acids long. Germline CDR1 and CDR2: SGHNT and YYREEE (reference sequence). This chain's CDR3 is CASSLRQGGTNEKLFF. As DNA, the CDR3 is TGTGCCAGCAGCCTAAGACAGGGTGGAACTAATGAAAAACTGTTTTTT.

This clone has only one observation. This chain links TRBV9 with TRBJ2-3, with 8 nucleotides matching TRBD2. CDR1 and CDR2 (germline): SGDLS, YYNGEE. The J segment lost 2 bases and the V segment lost 0 bases, leaving 11 bases of the junction unmatched. This CDR3 contains 18 residues. CDR3 region: CASSVALGRAGDTDTQYF. The CDR3, as DNA: TGTGCCAGCAGCGTAGCTTTGGGGAGAGCGGGGGACACAGATACGCAGTATTTT. Supplemented by reference TRBV9 and TRBJ2-3, the full variable domain reads DSGVTQTPKHLITATGQRVTLRCSPRSGDLSVYWYQQSLDQGLQFLIQYYNGEERAKGNILERFSAQQFPDLHSELNLSSLELGDSALYFCASSVALGRAGDTDTQYFGPGTRLTVL.

V is TRBV7-2 and J is TRBJ2-7; D perhaps matches TRBD1 (5 bases). Trimming cost V 7 bases and J 6 bases, with 16 bases left between them. The V gene's germline CDR1 is SGHTA and CDR2 FQGNSA. This CDR3 has 13 amino acids. The CDR3 nucleotides read TGTGCCAGCACCTCAGGGAACCTCCCCGAGCAGTACTTC. It yields the protein CASTSGNLPEQYF. Complete variable domain (other parts from reference TRBV7-2 and TRBJ2-7): GAGVSQSPSNKVTEKGKDVELRCDPISGHTALYWYRQSLGQGLEFLIYFQGNSAPDKSGLPSDRFSAERTGGSVSTLTIQRTQQEDSAVYLCASTSGNLPEQYFGPGTRLTVT.

Here the CDR3 reads CASSLAPLGAGADNEQFF. CDR3 sequence (DNA): TGCGCCAGCAGCTTGGCCCCCTTGGGAGCGGGAGCCGACAATGAGCAGTTCTTC. V gene TRBV5-1 combines with J gene TRBJ2-1; TRBD2 agrees at 8 bases. CDR1 is SGHRS and CDR2 is YFSETQ in the germline V gene. CDR3 size: 18 residues. V shed 0 bases and J 5 bases; nucleotides not matched to a gene: 13.

The CDR3 is CASQTGGGYEQYF. The CDR3, as DNA: TGCGCCAGCCAAACAGGGGGCGGCTACGAGCAGTACTTC. The chain joins TRBV5-1 to TRBJ2-7; 9 bases agree with TRBD1. V trimming: 7 bases; J trimming: 3 bases; junction bases outside the gene matches: 5. Germline loops: CDR1 SGHRS, CDR2 YFSETQ. The CDR3 runs to 13 residues.

The J gene is TRBJ1-3, the V gene TRBV21-1; the table assigns TRBD1, which was not confirmed against the DNA. TRBV21-1 has pseudogene status. The CDR3 is 19 amino acids. The CDR3 nucleotides read TGTGCCTGCTCCCCGGGGCGAGAACAGGGCCATACGACTGGAAACACCATATATTTT. Protein sequence: CACSPGREQGHTTGNTIYF.

The chain links TRBV28 to TRBJ1-3; 10 nucleotides match TRBD1. This CDR3 is built from 16 residues. V was pared by 4 bases and J by 2 bases, with 5 bases of the junction left unmatched. The germline gives CDR1 MDHEN, CDR2 SYDVKM. CDR3 protein: CASSSFGTGAGNTIYF. For the CDR3, the DNA is TGTGCCAGCAGTTCTTTCGGGACAGGGGCTGGAAACACCATATATTTT. The full variable domain, completed using reference TRBV28 and TRBJ1-3, is DVKVTQSSRYLVKRTGEKVFLECVQDMDHENMFWYRQDPGLGLRLIYFSYDVKMKEKGDIPEGYSVSREKKERFSLILESASTNQTSMYLCASSSFGTGAGNTIYFGEGSWLTVV.